This T cell receptor (beta chain) was profiled in a study of tumour-infiltrating T cells in Burkitt lymphoma. Study in general: The Burkitt lymphoma cohort spanned all epidemiological subtypes.

Libraries were prepared by immunoSEQ multiplex PCR; TCRdb keeps only in-frame clonotypes and omits some of them. This sample has more than 350 clones; 15% to 20% occur once, and the top ten carry under 20%. CDR3 length: 16 amino acids. Germline trimming cut 6 bases from V and 1 base from J; bases unmatched to any gene: 7. CDR1 is MNHEY and CDR2 is SMNVEV in the germline V gene (reference sequence). The sequence came from a human donor with Burkitt lymphoma. The V and J genes are TRBV27 and TRBJ2-3; TRBD2 matches at 10 bases. The sequencing sample was made of tumor tissue. In nucleotides, the CDR3 is TGTGCCAGCAGCCCTACCCTAGCGGGGGGCACAGATACGCAGTATTTT. Amino acid sequence: CASSPTLAGGTDTQYF.